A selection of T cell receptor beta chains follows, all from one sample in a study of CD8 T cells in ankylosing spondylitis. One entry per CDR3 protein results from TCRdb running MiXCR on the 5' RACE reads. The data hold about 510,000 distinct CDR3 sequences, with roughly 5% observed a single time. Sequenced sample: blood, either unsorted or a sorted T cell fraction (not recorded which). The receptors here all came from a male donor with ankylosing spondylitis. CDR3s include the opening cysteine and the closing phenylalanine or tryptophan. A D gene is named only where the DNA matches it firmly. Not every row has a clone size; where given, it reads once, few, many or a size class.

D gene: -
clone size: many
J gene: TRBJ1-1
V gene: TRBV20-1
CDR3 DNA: TGCAGTGCTAGAGATCTGACTAAGGACACTGAAGCTTTCTTT
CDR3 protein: CSARDLTKDTEAFF

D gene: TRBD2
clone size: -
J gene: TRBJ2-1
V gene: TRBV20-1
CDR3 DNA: TGCAGTGCTAGATGGCTAGCGGGAACCGATGAGCAGTTCTTC
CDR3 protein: CSARWLAGTDEQFF

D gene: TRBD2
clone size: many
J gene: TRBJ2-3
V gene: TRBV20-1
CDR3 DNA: TGCAGTGCTTTAGCGGGGGGGAGCACAGATACGCAGTATTTT
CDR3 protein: CSALAGGSTDTQYF

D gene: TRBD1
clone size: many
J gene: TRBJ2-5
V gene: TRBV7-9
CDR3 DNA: TGTGCCAGCAGCTTAATTCGGGGACAGGGGGTTGAGACCCAGTACTTC
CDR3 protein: CASSLIRGQGVETQYF

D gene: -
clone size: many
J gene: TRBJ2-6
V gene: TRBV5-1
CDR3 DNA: TGCGCCAGCAGCTTGGCCAGTGGACTTTCCTCTGGGGCCAACGTCCTGACTTTC
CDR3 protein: CASSLASGLSSGANVLTF

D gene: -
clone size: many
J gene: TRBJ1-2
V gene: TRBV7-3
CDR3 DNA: TGTGCCAGCAGCTCATCAGGGGTTGGCGGCTACACCTTC
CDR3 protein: CASSSSGVGGYTF

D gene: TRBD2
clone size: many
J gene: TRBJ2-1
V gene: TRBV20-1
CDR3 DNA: TGCAGTGCTAGCCCGGTACTAGCGGGGGGCAATGAGCAGTTCTTC
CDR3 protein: CSASPVLAGGNEQFF

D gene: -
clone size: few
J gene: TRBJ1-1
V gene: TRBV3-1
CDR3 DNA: TGTGCCAGCAGCCAAGATTATACGGGGCGATCAGCTTTCTTT
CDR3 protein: CASSQDYTGRSAFF

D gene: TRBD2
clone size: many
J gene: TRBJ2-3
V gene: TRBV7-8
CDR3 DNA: TGTGCCAGCAGCTCTGAGCGGGGTACGCAGTATTTT
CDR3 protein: CASSSERGTQYF

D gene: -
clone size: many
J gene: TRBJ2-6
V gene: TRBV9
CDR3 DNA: TGTGCCAGCAGCGAGCTCTCTGGGGCCAACGTCCTGACTTTC
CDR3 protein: CASSELSGANVLTF

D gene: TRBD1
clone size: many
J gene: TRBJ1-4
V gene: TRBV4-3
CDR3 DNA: TGCGCCAGCAGCCAGGACAGGCATGAAAAACTGTTTTTT
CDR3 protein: CASSQDRHEKLFF

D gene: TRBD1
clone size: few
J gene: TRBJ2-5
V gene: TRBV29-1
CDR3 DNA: TGCAGCGTTGGAGCCTGGGGTCTGGGACAGGTGAAAGAGACCCAGTACTTC
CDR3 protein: CSVGAWGLGQVKETQYF

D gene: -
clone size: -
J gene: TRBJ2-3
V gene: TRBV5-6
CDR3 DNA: TGTGCCAGCAGCGATGTCAACCTTATGGGAGGGGGAGACAATACGCAGTATTTT
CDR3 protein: CASSDVNLMGGGDNTQYF

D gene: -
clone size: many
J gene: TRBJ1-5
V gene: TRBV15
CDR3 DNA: TGTGCCACCAGCCCTTTAGTGATCAGCAATCAGCCCCAGCATTTT
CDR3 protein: CATSPLVISNQPQHF

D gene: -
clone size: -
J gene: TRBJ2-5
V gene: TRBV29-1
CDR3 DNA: TGCAGCGTTGAGGGGGTCCTCGAGACCCAGTACTTC
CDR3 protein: CSVEGVLETQYF

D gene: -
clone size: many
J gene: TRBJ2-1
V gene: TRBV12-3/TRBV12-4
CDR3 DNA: TGTGCCAGCAGTGTGGGGCCAGAGGATAGTCGGTTCTTC
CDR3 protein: CASSVGPEDSRFF

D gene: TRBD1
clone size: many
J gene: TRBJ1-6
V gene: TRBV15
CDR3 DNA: TGTGCCACCAGTAGGGACAGATATAATTCACCCCTCCACTTT
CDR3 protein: CATSRDRYNSPLHF

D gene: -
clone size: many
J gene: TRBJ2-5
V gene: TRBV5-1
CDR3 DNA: TGCGCCAGCAGCTGGATAGCGGACCAAGAGACCCAGTACTTC
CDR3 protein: CASSWIADQETQYF